This entry describes one T cell receptor beta chain. The data were obtained in a study of blood T cell repertoires in COVID-19. Overall study: The United States, Italy and Spain provided the acute and convalescent COVID-19 samples. PBMCs, B-cell-depleted T cells, or T cells were the source of the cDNA or gDNA that made up the material.

The germline gives CDR1 ENHRY, CDR2 SYGVKD. This CDR3 region has 14 residues. V lost 7 bases to trimming and J lost 6 bases; unmatched junction nucleotides: 8. In the authors' methods: The authors estimated nucleated cell counts from reference gene primer amplification. The method was immunoSEQ multiplex PCR; TCRdb's version includes in-frame clones alone and lacks a portion of them. That table gives V, J and clone size, and the DNA gave D and trimming. The table lists about 200,000 clones, roughly 78% of them singletons. The source of this sequence is an elderly woman with active or convalescent COVID-19. The sequenced sample consisted of peripheral blood. V gene TRBV10-3 combines with J gene TRBJ2-3; 9 bases fit TRBD1. The CDR3 spells CAIKQGANSDTQYF. The CDR3 DNA is TGTGCCATCAAACAGGGGGCTAACTCGGATACGCAGTATTTT.